The subject of this entry is one T cell receptor beta chain. Its antigen remains unidentified. Sequencing libraries of naive CD8 cells derived from approximately 20,000 to 980,000 sorted cells with 10%, 30% or 50% RNA. Sorting defined naive CD8 T cells as CD8+CD4-CCR7+CD45RA+. The data stem from a study of molecular identifiers for immune sequencing clone quantification. Study findings and constraints: Spiked-in Jurkat TCR RNA corresponding to one cell was reported as detectable against approximately 930,000 naive cells.

This CDR3 comprises 16 residues. Trimming took off 0 bases at V and 0 bases at J, with 9 bases between the two ends. CDR1 and CDR2 (germline): MNHEY, SMNVEV (reference sequence). A single record per CDR3 protein comes from TCRdb applying MiXCR to the PCR reads. The sample shows around 460,000 distinct CDR3 sequences, 20% to 25% of them seen only once. What was sequenced was naive CD8+ T cells from blood, with Jurkat cell RNA spiked in. Stated subset: FACS-sorted CD8+CD4-CCR7+CD45RA+ naive T cells. The chain uses TRBV27 and TRBJ1-5, with a possible D match to TRBD1 (5 bases). This clonotype was obtained from a human donor in good health. Some libraries in this study had Jurkat cell RNA spiked in. The CDR3 coding sequence is TGTGCCAGCAGTTTATCGAGGACACTTAGCAATCAGCCCCAGCATTTT. It yields the protein CASSLSRTLSNQPQHF.